These 8 T cell receptor beta chains were all obtained from the same sample, sequenced in a study of blood T cell repertoires in COVID-19. Profiling relied on immunoSEQ multiplex PCR, and the TCRdb table lists in-frame clones only, not all of them. Altogether about 210,000 clones are present, 75% to 90% being singletons, with the ten largest covering 0.65% to 0.85%. Source material: peripheral blood. The receptors shown here come from a man in his forties with acute or convalescent COVID-19.

This clone was counted a few times. The rearrangement links TRBV7-9 to TRBJ1-1, with 7 bases that match TRBD1. This CDR3 has 14 amino acids. The J segment lost 6 bases and the V segment lost 6 bases, leaving 10 bases of the junction unmatched. The germline V gene encodes CDR1 SEHNR and CDR2 FQNEAQ (reference sequence). CDR3 coding DNA: TGTGCCAGCAGTTCAACAGGGGTCTCTTCTGAAGCTTTCTTT. Translated: CASSSTGVSSEAFF. Full variable domain (outside the CDR3, taken from reference TRBV7-9 and TRBJ1-1): DTGVSQNPRHKITKRGQNVTFRCDPISEHNRLYWYRQTLGQGPEFLTYFQNEAQLEKSRLLSDRFSAERPKGSFSTLEIQRTEQGDSAMYLCASSSTGVSSEAFFGQGTRLTVV.

This chain connects TRBV18 to TRBJ2-3; 12 bases are shared with TRBD2. Trimming at V came to 3 bases and at J to 4 bases, leaving 17 bases not matched to a gene. Germline V gene sequence: CDR1 KGHSH, CDR2 LQKENI. This CDR3 is built from 20 residues. The CDR3 loop reads CASSPTGLAGPNLPADTQYF. Written as DNA, the CDR3 is TGTGCCAGCTCACCTACGGGACTAGCGGGCCCCAACCTACCCGCAGATACGCAGTATTTT.

The rearrangement uses TRBV28 and TRBJ2-7; TRBD1 aligns across 7 bases. Germline lookup yields CDR1 MDHEN and CDR2 SYDVKM. The CDR3 covers 14 residues. The junction had 6 bases not matched to a gene; V was cut back by 5 bases and J by 2 bases. The CDR3 DNA follows: TGTGCCAGCAGTCAACGGACAGGACCCTACGAGCAGTACTTC. Protein product: CASSQRTGPYEQYF.

This clone was counted once. The gene calls are TRBV27 and TRBJ2-1, with 7 bases matching TRBD1. Germline V lookup: CDR1 MNHEY, CDR2 SMNVEV (reference sequence). The trim removed 0 bases at V and 3 bases at J, leaving 5 bases unmatched. CDR3 length: 16 amino acids. The CDR3 nucleotides are TGTGCCAGCAGTTTATCGGTTCAGGGGGTCTACAATGAGCAGTTCTTC. As protein: CASSLSVQGVYNEQFF.

The chain carries TRBV2 and TRBJ1-1; D is undetermined. V dropped 3 bases and J dropped 4 bases, with 12 bases sitting between them. The CDR3 runs to 14 residues. Looked up from germline, CDR1 is SNHLY and CDR2 is FYNNEI. CDR3 DNA sequence: TGTGCCAGCAGTGATGATCCTGCGGGCACTGAAGCTTTCTTT. It codes for CASSDDPAGTEAFF.

This clone is a singleton in its sample. The genes are TRBV4-1 and TRBJ1-1, with 8 bases lining up with TRBD1. Germline V gene sequence: CDR1 MGHRA, CDR2 YSYEKL. This CDR3 comprises 15 residues. J was trimmed by 5 bases and V by 2 bases; bases with no gene match: 7. The CDR3 bases are TGCGCCAGCAGCCAACCGGACAGGGCGGGGACTGAAGCTTTCTTT. Its translation is CASSQPDRAGTEAFF.

The V gene is TRBV9, the J gene TRBJ1-3; D is unresolved. With 0 bases removed from V and 5 bases from J, the gap between germline ends came to 15 bases. The CDR3 is 16 residues long. Per germline, CDR1 SGDLS and CDR2 YYNGEE. This CDR3 is CASSVGLPTSRNTIYF. The CDR3 bases are TGTGCCAGCAGCGTAGGTCTACCTACTAGTAGAAACACCATATATTTT.

The chain couples TRBV19 to TRBJ1-3, with 10 positions matching TRBD1. The trim removed 5 bases at V and 3 bases at J, leaving 4 bases unmatched. The CDR3 totals 15 residues. The germline V gene encodes CDR1 LNHDA and CDR2 SQIVND (reference sequence). CDR3 residues: CASSLRDRGGNTIYF. The CDR3 DNA reads as TGTGCCAGTAGTTTAAGGGACAGGGGTGGAAACACCATATATTTT.